This TCR beta chain was retrieved from a study of blood T cell repertoires in COVID-19. Study-wide background: Acute and convalescent COVID-19 samples came from the United States, Italy and Spain. PBMCs, B-cell-depleted T cells, or T cells were the source of the cDNA or gDNA that made up the material.

The protocol was immunoSEQ multiplex PCR, while the TCRdb copy is restricted to in-frame clones and leaves out a portion. The sample carries some 400,000 clones, approximately 89% recorded once. The CDR3 has 11 residues. Germline V gene data show CDR1 as SGHNT and CDR2 as YYREEE (reference sequence). The V end was cut by 5 bases, the J end by 8 bases, with 8 bases between. The chain is built from TRBV5-4 and TRBJ2-1; D not resolved. The receptor comes from a woman in her forties who had been exposed to COVID-19. Sequenced input: PBMCs or T cells enriched from blood (not recorded which). CDR3 in DNA: TGTGCCAGCAGTTTTGGGCATGAGCAGTTCTTC. As protein: CASSFGHEQFF. Full variable domain (rest looked up from reference TRBV5-4 and TRBJ2-1): ETGVTQSPTHLIKTRGQQVTLRCSSQSGHNTVSWYQQALGQGPQFIFQYYREEENGRGNFPPRFSGLQFPNYSSELNVNALELDDSALYLCASSFGHEQFFGPGTRLTVL.